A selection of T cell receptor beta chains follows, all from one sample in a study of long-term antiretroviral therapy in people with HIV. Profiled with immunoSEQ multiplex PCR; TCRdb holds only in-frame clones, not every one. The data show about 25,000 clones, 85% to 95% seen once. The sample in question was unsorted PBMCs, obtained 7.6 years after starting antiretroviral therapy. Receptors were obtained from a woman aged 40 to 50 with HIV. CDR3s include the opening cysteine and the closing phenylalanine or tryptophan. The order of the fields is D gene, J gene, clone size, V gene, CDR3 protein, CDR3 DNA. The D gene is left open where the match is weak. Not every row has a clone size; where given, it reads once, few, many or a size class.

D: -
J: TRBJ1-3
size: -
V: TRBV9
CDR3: CASSPQKERNTIYF
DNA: TGTGCCAGCAGCCCACAGAAGGAGAGAAACACCATATATTTT

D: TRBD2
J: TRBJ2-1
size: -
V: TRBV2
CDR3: CASRAASGGSYNEQFF
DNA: TGTGCCAGCAGGGCCGCTAGCGGGGGATCCTACAATGAGCAGTTCTTC

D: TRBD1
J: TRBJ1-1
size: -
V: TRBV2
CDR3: CAGGQGNTEAFF
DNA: TGTGCCGGAGGACAGGGTAACACTGAAGCTTTCTTT

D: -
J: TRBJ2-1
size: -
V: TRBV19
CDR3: CASSNRVRDNEQFF
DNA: TGTGCCAGTAGTAACCGGGTGCGGGACAATGAGCAGTTCTTC

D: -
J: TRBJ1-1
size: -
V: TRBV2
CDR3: CASQYGFEAFF
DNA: TGTGCCAGCCAGTATGGGTTTGAAGCTTTCTTT

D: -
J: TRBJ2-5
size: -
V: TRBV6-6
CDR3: CASSPLMGETQYF
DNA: TGTGCCAGCAGCCCCCTAATGGGAGAGACCCAGTACTTC

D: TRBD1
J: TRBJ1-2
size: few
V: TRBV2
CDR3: CASSEGTGGYGYTF
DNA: TGTGCCAGCAGTGAAGGGACAGGGGGCTATGGCTACACCTTC

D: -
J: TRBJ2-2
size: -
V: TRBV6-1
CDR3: CASSEYTGTGELFF
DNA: TGTGCCAGCAGTGAATATACGGGTACCGGGGAGCTGTTTTTT

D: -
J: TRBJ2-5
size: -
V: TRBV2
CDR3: CASRREQETQYF
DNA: TGTGCCAGCAGACGGGAACAAGAGACCCAGTACTTC

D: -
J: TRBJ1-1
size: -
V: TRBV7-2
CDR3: CASSLGVSKAFF
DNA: TGTGCCAGCAGCTTAGGAGTCTCAAAAGCTTTCTTT

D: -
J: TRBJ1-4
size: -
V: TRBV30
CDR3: CAWSPKDTAGKLFF
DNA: TGTGCCTGGAGCCCCAAGGATACAGCAGGAAAACTGTTTTTT

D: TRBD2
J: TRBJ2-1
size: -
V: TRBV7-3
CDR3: CASSLMGRGGYNEQFF
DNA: TGTGCCAGCAGCTTAATGGGGCGGGGGGGCTACAATGAGCAGTTCTTC

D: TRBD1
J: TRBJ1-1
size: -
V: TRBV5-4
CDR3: CASRLDRGAEAFF
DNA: TGTGCCAGCAGGCTAGACAGGGGGGCTGAAGCTTTCTTT

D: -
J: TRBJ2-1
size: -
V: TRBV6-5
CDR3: CASSPRLEYNEQFF
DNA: TGTGCCAGCAGCCCCCGACTGGAATACAATGAGCAGTTCTTC

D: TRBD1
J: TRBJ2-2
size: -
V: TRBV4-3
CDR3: CASSPTGDGELFF
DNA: TGCGCCAGCAGCCCCACAGGGGACGGGGAGCTGTTTTTT

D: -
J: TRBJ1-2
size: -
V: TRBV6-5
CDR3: CASGTHYGYTF
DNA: TGTGCCAGCGGGACACACTATGGCTACACCTTC

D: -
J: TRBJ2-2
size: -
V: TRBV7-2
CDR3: CASSQMGRENPGELFF
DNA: TGTGCCAGCAGCCAGATGGGCCGGGAGAACCCCGGGGAGCTGTTTTTT

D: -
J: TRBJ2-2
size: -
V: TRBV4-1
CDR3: CASSQVGPTGELFF
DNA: TGCGCCAGCAGCCAAGTCGGGCCCACCGGGGAGCTGTTTTTT

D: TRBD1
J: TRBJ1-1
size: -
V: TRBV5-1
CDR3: CASSTGTGDTEAFF
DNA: TGCGCCAGCAGCACCGGGACAGGGGACACTGAAGCTTTCTTT

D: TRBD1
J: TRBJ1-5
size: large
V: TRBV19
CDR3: CASGPGQGYQPQHF
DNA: TGTGCCAGTGGACCGGGACAGGGATATCAGCCCCAGCATTTT

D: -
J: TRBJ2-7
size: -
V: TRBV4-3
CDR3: CASSQVRDTVREQYF
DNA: TGCGCCAGCAGCCAAGTAAGGGACACCGTTCGAGAGCAGTACTTC

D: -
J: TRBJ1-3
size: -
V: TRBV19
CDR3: CASSIRFSGNTIYF
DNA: TGTGCCAGTAGTATTCGGTTCTCTGGAAACACCATATATTTT

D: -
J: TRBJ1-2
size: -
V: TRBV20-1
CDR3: CSASGQRSSTF
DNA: TGCAGTGCTAGCGGACAGCGTTCAAGCACCTTC

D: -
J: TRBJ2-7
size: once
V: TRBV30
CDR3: CAWSAQAMAYEQYF
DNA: TGTGCCTGGAGTGCTCAAGCGATGGCCTACGAGCAGTACTTC

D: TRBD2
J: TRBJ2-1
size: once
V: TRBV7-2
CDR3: CASSGGGGNYNEQFF
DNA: TGTGCCAGCAGCGGTGGGGGGGGGAACTACAATGAGCAGTTCTTC

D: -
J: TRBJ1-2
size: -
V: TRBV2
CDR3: CASSFDRTGSYTF
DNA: TGTGCCAGCAGTTTCGACCGTACCGGGAGCTACACCTTC

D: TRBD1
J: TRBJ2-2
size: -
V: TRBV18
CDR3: CASSPLGTGTGELFF
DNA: TGTGCCAGCTCACCACTCGGGACAGGGACCGGGGAGCTGTTTTTT

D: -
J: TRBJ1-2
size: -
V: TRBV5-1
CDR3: CASSLARGAGDVDGYTF
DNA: TGCGCCAGCAGCTTGGCCAGAGGGGCAGGGGACGTCGATGGCTACACCTTC

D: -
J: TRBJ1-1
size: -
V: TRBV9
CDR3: CASSVGQGLANTEAFF
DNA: TGTGCCAGCAGCGTAGGTCAGGGGCTGGCGAACACTGAAGCTTTCTTT

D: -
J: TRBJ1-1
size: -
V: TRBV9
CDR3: CASSVDRDTEAFF
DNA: TGTGCCAGCAGCGTAGACAGGGACACTGAAGCTTTCTTT

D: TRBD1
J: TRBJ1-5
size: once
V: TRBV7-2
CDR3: CASSLTGGEGQPQHF
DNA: TGTGCCAGCAGCCTGACAGGGGGAGAGGGTCAGCCCCAGCATTTT

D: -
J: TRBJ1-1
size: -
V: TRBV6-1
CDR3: CASIQAAKAFF
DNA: TGTGCCAGCATACAGGCAGCCAAAGCTTTCTTT

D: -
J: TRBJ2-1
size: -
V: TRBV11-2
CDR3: CASSLKRPGGSSYNEQFF
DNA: TGTGCCAGCAGCTTAAAAAGGCCTGGGGGTAGCTCCTACAATGAGCAGTTCTTC

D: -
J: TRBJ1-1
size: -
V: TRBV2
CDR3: CASSGGQRNTEAFF
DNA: TGTGCCAGCAGCGGAGGACAGAGGAACACTGAAGCTTTCTTT

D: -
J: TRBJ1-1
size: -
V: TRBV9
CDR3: CASSVSNSANTEAFF
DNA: TGTGCCAGCAGCGTATCCAACTCAGCGAACACTGAAGCTTTCTTT

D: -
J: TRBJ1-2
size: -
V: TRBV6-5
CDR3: CASSYSGYYGYTF
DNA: TGTGCCAGCAGTTACTCGGGATACTATGGCTACACCTTC

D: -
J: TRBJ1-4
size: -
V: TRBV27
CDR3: CASSLSNHLEKLFF
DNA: TGTGCCAGCAGTTTATCGAACCACCTCGAAAAACTGTTTTTT

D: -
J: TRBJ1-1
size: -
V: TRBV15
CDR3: CATSSYRGTEAFF
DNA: TGTGCCACCAGCAGTTATAGGGGCACTGAAGCTTTCTTT

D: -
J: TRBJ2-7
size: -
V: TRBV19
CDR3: CASRRGAWDEQYF
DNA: TGTGCCAGTAGGAGGGGGGCGTGGGACGAGCAGTACTTC

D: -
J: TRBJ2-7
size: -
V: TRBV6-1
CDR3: CASSEKVAYEQYF
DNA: TGTGCCAGCAGTGAAAAGGTTGCCTACGAGCAGTACTTC

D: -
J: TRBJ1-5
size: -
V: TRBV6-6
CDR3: CAGGKSNQPQHF
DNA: TGTGCTGGGGGGAAAAGCAATCAGCCCCAGCATTTT